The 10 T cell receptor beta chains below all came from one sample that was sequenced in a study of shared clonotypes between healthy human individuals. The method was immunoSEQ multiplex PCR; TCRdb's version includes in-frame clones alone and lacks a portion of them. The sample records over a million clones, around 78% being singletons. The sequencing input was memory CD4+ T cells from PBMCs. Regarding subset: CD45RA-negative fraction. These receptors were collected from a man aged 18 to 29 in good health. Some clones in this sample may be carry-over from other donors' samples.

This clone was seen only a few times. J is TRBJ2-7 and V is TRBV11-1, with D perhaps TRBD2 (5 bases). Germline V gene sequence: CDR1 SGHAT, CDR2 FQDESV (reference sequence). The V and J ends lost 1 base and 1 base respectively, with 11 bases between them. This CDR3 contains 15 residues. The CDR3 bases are TGTGCCAGCAGCTTAGGTTCGGGGTCTTCCTACGAGCAGTACTTC. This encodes CASSLGSGSSYEQYF.

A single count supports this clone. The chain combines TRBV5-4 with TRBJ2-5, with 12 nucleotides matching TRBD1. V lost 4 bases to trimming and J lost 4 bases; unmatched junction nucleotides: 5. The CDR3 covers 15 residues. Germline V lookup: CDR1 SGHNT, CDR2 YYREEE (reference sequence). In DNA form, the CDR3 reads TGTGCCAGCAGCGCGAGGGACAGGGGGCGAGAGACCCAGTACTTC. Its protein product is CASSARDRGRETQYF.

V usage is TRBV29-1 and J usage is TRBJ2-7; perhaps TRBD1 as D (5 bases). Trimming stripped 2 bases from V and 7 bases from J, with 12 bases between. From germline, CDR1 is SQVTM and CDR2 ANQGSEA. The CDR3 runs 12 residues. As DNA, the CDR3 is TGCAGCGTTGAAAAGGGGCAGAGGGAGCAGTACTTC. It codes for CSVEKGQREQYF.

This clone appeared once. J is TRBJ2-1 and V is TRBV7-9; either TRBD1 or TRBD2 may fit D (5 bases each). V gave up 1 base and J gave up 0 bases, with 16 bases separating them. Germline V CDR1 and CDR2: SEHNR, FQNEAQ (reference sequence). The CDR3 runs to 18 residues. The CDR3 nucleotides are TGTGCCAGCAGCTTAGTGAGGGGCTGGGGAAGCTCCTACAATGAGCAGTTCTTC. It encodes CASSLVRGWGSSYNEQFF.

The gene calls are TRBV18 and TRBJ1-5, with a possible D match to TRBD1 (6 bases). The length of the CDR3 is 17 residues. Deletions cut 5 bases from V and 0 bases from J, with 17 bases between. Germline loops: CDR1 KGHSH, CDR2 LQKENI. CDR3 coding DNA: TGTGCCAGCTCAAGGGGCGGACAGACTAGTAGCAATCAGCCCCAGCATTTT. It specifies CASSRGGQTSSNQPQHF.

The chain's CDR3 is CATSRGIGAGEQYF. The CDR3 bases are TGTGCCACCAGCAGAGGAATAGGGGCGGGCGAGCAGTACTTC. V and J are TRBV15 and TRBJ2-7, with D possibly being TRBD1 or TRBD2 (5 bases each). CDR1 is LNHNV and CDR2 is YYDKDF in the germline V gene (reference sequence). This CDR3 comprises 14 residues. With 1 base removed from V and 6 bases from J, the gap between germline ends came to 13 bases.

This CDR3 reads CASSLTGGTSGSVFF. In DNA, the CDR3 is TGTGCCAGCTCACTGACCGGGGGGACTAGCGGGAGTGTGTTCTTC. This chain uses TRBV18 with TRBJ2-1; TRBD2 aligns across 14 bases. Germline V lookup: CDR1 KGHSH, CDR2 LQKENI. The CDR3 consists of 15 residues. The J segment lost 15 bases and the V segment lost 4 bases, leaving 11 bases of the junction unmatched.

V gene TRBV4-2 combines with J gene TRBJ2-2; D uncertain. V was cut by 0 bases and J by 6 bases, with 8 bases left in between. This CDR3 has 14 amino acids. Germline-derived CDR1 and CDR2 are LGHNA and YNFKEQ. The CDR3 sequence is CASSQDRLAGELFF. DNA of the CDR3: TGTGCCAGCAGCCAAGATAGGCTAGCCGGGGAGCTGTTTTTT.

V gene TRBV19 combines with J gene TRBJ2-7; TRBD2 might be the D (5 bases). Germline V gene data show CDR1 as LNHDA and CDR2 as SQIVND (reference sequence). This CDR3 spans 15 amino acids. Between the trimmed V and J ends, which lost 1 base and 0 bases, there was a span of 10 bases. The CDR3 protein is CASSIGVSDSYEQYF. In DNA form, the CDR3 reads TGTGCCAGTAGTATAGGGGTTAGCGACTCCTACGAGCAGTACTTC.

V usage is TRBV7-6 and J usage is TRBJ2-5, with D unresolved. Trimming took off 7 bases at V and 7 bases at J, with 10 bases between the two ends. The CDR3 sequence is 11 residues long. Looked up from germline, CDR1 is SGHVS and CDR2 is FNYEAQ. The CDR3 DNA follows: TGTGCCAGCACCTCTGCGTCGACCCAGTACTTC. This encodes CASTSASTQYF.